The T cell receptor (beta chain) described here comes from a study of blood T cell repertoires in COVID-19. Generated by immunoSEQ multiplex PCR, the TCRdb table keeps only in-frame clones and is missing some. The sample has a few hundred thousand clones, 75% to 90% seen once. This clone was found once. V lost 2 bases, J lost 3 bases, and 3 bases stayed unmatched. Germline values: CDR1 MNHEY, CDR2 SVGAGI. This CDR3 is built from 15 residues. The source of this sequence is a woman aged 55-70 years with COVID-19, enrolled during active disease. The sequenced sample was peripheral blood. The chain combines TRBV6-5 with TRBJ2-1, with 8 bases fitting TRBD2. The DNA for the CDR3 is TGTGCCAGCAGTTACGTAACTAGCGGCTACAATGAGCAGTTCTTC. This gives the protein CASSYVTSGYNEQFF.